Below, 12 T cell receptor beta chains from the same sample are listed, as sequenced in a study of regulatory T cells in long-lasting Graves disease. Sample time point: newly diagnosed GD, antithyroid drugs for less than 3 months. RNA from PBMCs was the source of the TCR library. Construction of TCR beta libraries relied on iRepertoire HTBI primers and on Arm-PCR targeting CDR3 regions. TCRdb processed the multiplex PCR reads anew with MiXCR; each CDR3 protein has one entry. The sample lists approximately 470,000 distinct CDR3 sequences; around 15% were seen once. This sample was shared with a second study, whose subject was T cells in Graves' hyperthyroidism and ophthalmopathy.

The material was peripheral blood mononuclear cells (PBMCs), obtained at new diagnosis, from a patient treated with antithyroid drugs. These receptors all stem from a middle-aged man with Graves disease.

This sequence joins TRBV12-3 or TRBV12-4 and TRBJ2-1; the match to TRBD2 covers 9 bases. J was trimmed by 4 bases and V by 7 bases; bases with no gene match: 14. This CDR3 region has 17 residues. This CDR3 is CASTLGGLAGKYNEQFF. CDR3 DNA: TGTGCCAGCACCCTCGGTGGGCTAGCGGGAAAGTACAATGAGCAGTTCTTC.

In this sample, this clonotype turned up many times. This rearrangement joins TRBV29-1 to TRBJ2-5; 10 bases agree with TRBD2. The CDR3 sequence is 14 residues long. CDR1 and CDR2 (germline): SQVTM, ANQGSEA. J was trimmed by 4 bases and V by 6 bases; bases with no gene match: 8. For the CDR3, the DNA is TGCAGCGTGGATGCCCTAGCGGGAGCAGAGACCCAGTACTTC. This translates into CSVDALAGAETQYF.

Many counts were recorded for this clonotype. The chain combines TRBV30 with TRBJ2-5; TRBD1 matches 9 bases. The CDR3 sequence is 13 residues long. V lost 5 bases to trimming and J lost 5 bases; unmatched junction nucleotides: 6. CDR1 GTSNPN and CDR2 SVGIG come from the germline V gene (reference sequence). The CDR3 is CAWGGQGRETQYF. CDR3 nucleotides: TGTGCCTGGGGGGGACAGGGACGGGAGACCCAGTACTTC.

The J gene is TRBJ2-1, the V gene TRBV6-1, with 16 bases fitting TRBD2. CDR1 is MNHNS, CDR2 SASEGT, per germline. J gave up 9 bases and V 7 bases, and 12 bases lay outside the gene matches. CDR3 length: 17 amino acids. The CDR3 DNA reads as TGTGCCAGCACTCCAGGGACTAGCGGGAGGGCCGGGGGTGAGCAGTTCTTC. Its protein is CASTPGTSGRAGGEQFF.

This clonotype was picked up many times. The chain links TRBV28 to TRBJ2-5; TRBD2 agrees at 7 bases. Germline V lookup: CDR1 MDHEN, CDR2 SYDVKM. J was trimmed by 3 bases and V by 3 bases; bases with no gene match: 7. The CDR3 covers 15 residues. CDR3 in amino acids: CASSFGGTLKETQYF. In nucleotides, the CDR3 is TGTGCCAGCAGTTTCGGGGGGACGCTGAAAGAGACCCAGTACTTC.

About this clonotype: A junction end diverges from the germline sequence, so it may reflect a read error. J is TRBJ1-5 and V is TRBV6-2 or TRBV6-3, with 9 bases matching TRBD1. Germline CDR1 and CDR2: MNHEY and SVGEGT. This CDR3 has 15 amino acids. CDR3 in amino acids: CAGSRLGTGSQPQHF. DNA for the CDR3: TGTGCCGGCAGTAGACTGGGGACAGGGAGTCAGCCCCAGCATTTT.

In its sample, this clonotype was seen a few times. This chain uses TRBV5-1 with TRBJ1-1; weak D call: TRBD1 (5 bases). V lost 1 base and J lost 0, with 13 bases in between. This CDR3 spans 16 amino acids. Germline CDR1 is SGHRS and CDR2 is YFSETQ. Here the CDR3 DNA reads TGCGCCAGCAGCTTGCCGTCAGGGAGGATGAACACTGAAGCTTTCTTT. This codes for CASSLPSGRMNTEAFF.

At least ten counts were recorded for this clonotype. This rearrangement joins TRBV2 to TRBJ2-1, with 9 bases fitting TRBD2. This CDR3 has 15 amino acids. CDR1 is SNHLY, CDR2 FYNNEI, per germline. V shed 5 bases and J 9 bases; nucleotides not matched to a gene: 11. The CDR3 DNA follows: TGTGCCAGCAGTCGTCTAGCGGGATCGGGCGTTGAGCAGTTCTTC. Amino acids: CASSRLAGSGVEQFF. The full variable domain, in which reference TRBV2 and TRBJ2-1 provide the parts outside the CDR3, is EPEVTQTPSHQVTQMGQEVILRCVPISNHLYFYWYRQILGQKVEFLVSFYNNEISEKSEIFDDQFSVERPDGSNFTLKIRSTKLEDSAMYFCASSRLAGSGVEQFFGPGTRLTVL.

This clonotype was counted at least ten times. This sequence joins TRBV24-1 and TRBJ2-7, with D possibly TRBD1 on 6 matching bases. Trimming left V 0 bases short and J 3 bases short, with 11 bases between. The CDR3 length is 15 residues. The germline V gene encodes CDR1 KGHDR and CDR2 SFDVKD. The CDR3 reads CATSDLGQSGYEQYF. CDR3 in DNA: TGTGCCACCAGTGATTTGGGACAGAGTGGCTACGAGCAGTACTTC.

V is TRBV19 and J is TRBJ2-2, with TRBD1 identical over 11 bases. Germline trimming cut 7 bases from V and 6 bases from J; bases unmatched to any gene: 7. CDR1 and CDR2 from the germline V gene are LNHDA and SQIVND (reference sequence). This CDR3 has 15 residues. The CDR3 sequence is CASKQDRGRAGELFF. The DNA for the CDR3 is TGTGCCAGTAAGCAGGACAGGGGGCGCGCCGGGGAGCTGTTTTTT.

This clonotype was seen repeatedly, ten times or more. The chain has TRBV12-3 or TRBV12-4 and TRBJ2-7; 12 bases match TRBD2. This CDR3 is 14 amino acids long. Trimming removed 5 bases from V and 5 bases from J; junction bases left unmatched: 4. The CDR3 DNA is TGTGCCAGCAGTCAGACTAGCGGGGGTAACGAGCAGTACTTC. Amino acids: CASSQTSGGNEQYF.

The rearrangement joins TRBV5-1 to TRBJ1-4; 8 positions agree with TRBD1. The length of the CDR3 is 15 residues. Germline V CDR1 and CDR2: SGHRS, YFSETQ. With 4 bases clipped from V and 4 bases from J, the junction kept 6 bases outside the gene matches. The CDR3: CASSAVQGVNEKLFF. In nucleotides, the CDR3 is TGCGCCAGCAGCGCCGTACAGGGGGTTAATGAAAAACTGTTTTTT.